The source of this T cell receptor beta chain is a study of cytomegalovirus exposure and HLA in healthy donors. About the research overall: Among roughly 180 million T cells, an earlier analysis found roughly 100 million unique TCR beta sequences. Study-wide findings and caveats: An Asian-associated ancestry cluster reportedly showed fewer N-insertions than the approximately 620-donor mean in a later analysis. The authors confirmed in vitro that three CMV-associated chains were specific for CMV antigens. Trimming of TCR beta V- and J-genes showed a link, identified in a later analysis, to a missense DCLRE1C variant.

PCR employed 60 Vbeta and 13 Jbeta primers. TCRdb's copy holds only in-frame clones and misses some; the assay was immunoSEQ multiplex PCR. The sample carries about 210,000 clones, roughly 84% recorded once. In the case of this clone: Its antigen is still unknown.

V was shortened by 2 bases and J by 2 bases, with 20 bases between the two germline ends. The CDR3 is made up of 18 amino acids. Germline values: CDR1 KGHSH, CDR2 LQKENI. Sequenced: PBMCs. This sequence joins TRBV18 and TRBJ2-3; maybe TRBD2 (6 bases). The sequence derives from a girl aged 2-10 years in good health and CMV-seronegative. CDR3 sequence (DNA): TGTGCCAGCTCACCAGTCCCATCACTAGCAATCCCCACAGATACGCAGTATTTT. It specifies CASSPVPSLAIPTDTQYF.